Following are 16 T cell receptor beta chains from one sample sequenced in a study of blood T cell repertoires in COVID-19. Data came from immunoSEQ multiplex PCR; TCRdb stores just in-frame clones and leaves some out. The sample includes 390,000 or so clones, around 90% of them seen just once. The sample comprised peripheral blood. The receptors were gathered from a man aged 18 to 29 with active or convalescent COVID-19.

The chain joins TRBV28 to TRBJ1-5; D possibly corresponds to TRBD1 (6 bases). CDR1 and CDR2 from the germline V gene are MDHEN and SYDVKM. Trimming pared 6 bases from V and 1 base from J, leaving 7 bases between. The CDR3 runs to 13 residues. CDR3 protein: CASRGTSNQPQHF. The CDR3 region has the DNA TGTGCCAGCAGAGGGACAAGCAATCAGCCCCAGCATTTT.

In DNA, the CDR3 is TGTGCCAGCAGTGAACCTGGGGACAGACCGGGCAATGAGCAGTTCTTC. Residues: CASSEPGDRPGNEQFF. V is TRBV6-1 and J is TRBJ2-1; 7 bases are shared with TRBD1. The length of the CDR3 is 16 residues. Germline lookup yields CDR1 MNHNS and CDR2 SASEGT. The V segment lost 2 bases and the J segment 6 bases; nucleotides outside the gene matches: 10.

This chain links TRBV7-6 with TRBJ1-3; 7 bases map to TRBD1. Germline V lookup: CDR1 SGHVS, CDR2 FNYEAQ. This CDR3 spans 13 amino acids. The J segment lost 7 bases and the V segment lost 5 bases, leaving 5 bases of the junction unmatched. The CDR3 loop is CASSTQQGNTIYF. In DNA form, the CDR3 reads TGTGCCAGCAGCACCCAACAGGGGAACACCATATATTTT.

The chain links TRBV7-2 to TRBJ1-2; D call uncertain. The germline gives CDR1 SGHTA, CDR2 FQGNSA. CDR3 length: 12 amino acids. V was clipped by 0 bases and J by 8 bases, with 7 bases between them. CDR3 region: CASSLAVEGYTF. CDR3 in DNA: TGTGCCAGCAGCTTAGCTGTGGAGGGCTACACCTTC. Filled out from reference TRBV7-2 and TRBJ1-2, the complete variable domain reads GAGVSQSPSNKVTEKGKDVELRCDPISGHTALYWYRQSLGQGLEFLIYFQGNSAPDKSGLPSDRFSAERTGGSVSTLTIQRTQQEDSAVYLCASSLAVEGYTFGSGTRLTVV.

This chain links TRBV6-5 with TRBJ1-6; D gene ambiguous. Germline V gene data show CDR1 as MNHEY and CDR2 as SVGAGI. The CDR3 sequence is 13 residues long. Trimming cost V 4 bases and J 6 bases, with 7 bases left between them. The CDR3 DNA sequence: TGTGCCAGCAGTTCCGGTCGTAATTCACCCCTCCACTTT. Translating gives CASSSGRNSPLHF.

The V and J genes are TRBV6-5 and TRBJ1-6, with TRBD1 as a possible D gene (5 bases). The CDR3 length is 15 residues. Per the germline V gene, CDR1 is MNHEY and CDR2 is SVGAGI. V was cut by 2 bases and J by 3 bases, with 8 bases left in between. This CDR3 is CASSYLDSYNSPLHF. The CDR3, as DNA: TGTGCCAGCAGTTACCTTGACAGCTATAATTCACCCCTCCACTTT.

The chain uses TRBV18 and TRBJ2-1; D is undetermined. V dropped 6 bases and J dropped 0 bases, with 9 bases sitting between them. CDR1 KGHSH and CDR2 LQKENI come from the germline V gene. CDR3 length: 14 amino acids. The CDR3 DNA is TGTGCCAGCTCGAAGAGTAGCTCCTACAATGAGCAGTTCTTC. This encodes CASSKSSSYNEQFF.

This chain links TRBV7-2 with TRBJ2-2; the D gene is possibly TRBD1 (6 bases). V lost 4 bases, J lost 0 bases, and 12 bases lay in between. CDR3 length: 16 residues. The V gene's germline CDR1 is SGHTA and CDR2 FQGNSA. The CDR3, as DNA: TGTGCCAGCAGCTCGTCGACAGGCGCGAACACCGGGGAGCTGTTTTTT. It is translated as CASSSSTGANTGELFF.

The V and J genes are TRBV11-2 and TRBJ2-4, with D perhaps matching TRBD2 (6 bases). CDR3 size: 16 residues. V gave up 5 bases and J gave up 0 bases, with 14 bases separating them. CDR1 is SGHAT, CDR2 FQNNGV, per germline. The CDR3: CASSLARGVAKNIQYF. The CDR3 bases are TGTGCCAGCAGCCTCGCGCGGGGTGTAGCCAAAAACATTCAGTACTTC.

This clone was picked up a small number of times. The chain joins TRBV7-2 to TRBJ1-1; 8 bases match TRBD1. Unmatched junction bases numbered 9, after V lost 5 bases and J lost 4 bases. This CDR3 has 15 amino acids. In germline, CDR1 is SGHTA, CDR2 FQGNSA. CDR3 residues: CASSADRGFPTEAFF. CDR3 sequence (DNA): TGTGCCAGCAGCGCAGACAGGGGATTTCCCACTGAAGCTTTCTTT.

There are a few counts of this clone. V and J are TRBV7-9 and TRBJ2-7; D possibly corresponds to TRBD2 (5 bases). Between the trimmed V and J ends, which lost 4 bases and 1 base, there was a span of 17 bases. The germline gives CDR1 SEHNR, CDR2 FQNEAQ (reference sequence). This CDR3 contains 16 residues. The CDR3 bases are TGTGCCAGCAGCTCCTCCTCGGGGAGCGGTTCCTACGAGCAGTACTTC. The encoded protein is CASSSSSGSGSYEQYF.

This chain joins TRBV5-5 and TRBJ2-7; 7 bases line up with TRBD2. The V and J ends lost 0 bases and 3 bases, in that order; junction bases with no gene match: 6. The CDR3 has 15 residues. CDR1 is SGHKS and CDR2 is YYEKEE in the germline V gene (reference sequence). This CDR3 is CASSLGASGYYEQYF. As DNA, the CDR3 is TGTGCCAGCAGCTTGGGGGCTAGCGGATACTACGAGCAGTACTTC.

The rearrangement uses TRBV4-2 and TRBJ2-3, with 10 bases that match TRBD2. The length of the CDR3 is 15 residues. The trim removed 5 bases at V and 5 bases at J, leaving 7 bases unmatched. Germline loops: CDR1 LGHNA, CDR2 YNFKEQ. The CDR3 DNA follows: TGTGCCAGCAGCGGAAGCGGGGGGGCTAAAGATACGCAGTATTTT. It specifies CASSGSGGAKDTQYF.

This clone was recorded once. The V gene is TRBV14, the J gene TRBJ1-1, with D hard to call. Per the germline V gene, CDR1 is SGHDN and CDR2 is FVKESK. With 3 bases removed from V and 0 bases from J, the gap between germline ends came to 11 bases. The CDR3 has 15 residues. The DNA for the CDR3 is TGTGCCAGCAGCCAGTTTTATCGGGTGAACACTGAAGCTTTCTTT. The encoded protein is CASSQFYRVNTEAFF. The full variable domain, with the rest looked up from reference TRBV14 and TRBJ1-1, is EAGVTQFPSHSVIEKGQTVTLRCDPISGHDNLYWYRRVMGKEIKFLLHFVKESKQDESGMPNNRFLAERTGGTYSTLKVQPAELEDSGVYFCASSQFYRVNTEAFFGQGTRLTVV.

The CDR3, as DNA: TGTGCCAGCAGTTTTTCGGGTAGCGGGAGGGCCCCACAGTTCTTC. This codes for CASSFSGSGRAPQFF. The rearrangement joins TRBV28 to TRBJ2-1; TRBD2 matches 11 bases. Germline values: CDR1 MDHEN, CDR2 SYDVKM. J lost 13 bases, V lost 3 bases, and 11 bases had no gene match. This CDR3 region has 15 residues.

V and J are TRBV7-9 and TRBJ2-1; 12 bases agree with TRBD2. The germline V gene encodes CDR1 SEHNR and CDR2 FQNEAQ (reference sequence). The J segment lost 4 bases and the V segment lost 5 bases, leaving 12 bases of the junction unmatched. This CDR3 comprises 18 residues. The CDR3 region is CASSASPGLAGTYNEQFF. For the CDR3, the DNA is TGTGCCAGCAGCGCCTCTCCGGGACTAGCGGGTACTTACAATGAGCAGTTCTTC.